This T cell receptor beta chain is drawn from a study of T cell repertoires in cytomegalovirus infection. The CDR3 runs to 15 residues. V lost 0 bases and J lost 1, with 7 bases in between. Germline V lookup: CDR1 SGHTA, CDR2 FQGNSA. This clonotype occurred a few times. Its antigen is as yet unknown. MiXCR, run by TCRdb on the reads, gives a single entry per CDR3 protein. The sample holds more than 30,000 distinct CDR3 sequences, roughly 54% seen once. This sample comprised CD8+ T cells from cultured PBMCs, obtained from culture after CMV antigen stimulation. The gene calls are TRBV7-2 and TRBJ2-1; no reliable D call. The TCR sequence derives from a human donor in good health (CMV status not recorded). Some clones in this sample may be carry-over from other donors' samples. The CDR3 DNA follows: TGTGCCAGCAGCTTAGCGGCAGGATCCTACAATGAGCAGTTCTTC. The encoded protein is CASSLAAGSYNEQFF.